This T cell receptor (beta chain) was found in a study of post-analysis software for immune sequencing data (dated by TCRdb to between 2015 and 2017). Turning to the overall study: Disease courses on record covered relapsing-remitting, secondary progressive and progressive-relapsing multiple sclerosis, though some patients had no subtype annotation. A subset of samples was prepared in parallel using single-end sample barcoding, then pooled and co-amplified after Illumina adapter ligation. The multiple sclerosis patient repertoires were compared with more than 9 previously published healthy control repertoires from donors aged about 6 to 26 years. General study outcomes and caveats: The control group was slightly older than the multiple sclerosis patient group. Multiple sclerosis patients had significantly lower normalized Chao1 diversity than controls, a result that suggests substantial peripheral T-cell clonal expansion. Significantly higher frequencies in patients than in controls were found for several TRBV segments, including TRBV5-6, TRBV5-1 and TRBV20-1. Direct clustering with F measure revealed strong co-clustering of samples prepared in the same batch, which led to a batch-effect correction.

Reading from cysteine to phenylalanine, the CDR3 counts 14 amino acids. Only the CDR3 DNA is retained, 42 bases long and in frame from the first base. Germline trimming amounts to 4 bases on V and 1 base on J, with 1 as the count of junction bases outside the gene matches. Via the germline V gene, CDR1 is ENHRY and CDR2 SYGVKD. Concerning this clonotype: Its antigen remains undetermined. There are no base qualities to consult, and no much larger clone falls within one base.

To demonstrate the VDJtools post-analysis software, the study profiled TCR beta repertoires from the peripheral blood of about a dozen young patients with multiple sclerosis. The multiple sclerosis patients were children and adolescents ranging in age from about 6 to 17 years. Library generation was performed with PCR. TCRdb lists the instrument as Illumina HiSeq 2500. To reduce PCR and sequencing biases, unique molecular identifiers were built into the TCR beta cDNA libraries. Some 500,000 cDNA molecules were obtained per 1 to 10 million input T cells, so each molecule approximated one T cell. Patient libraries were prepared and sequenced with the same protocol used for the earlier healthy control dataset. Samples belonging to the same batch were prepared together, multiplexed and sequenced on a shared HiSeq lane. The authors' analysis ran thus. Raw barcoded reads were processed with MIGEC, discarding single-read molecular identifier groups before consensus assembly and CDR3 extraction. Clonotype tables were post-analysed with VDJtools, and diversity was normalized by down-sampling all datasets to the smallest sample size. To correct batch-related cross-sample contamination, repertoire overlap clustering matched CDR3 amino acid sequences but not nucleotide sequences. TCRdb itself trimmed the public reads at Q25 with fastp, ran MiXCR and retained productive beta chains. For every CDR3 protein sequence, its rows merge into one entry that carries the most common genes and DNA. Clone size and V and J calls follow TCRdb, not the original study. This sample has a few hundred thousand distinct CDR3 sequences in its table, and around 36% of those were observed once. The top ten hold 5% to 6% of the sample.

The TCR was taken from a girl under 18 with multiple sclerosis. Material for sequencing was blood. The receptor chain draws on TRBV10-3 and TRBJ2-7; TRBD1 fits 10 bases in the junction. CDR3 reads: CAISGDRGSYEQYF. The base sequence is TGTGCCATCAGTGGGGACAGGGGTTCCTACGAGCAGTACTTC.